The present T cell receptor (beta chain) was sequenced within a study of cytomegalovirus exposure and HLA in healthy donors. General study points: Earlier analysis looked at TCR beta V segments, and most were productive about 87% or about 30% of the time.

Comments on this clone: Its antigen is unknown.

PCR employed 60 Vbeta and 13 Jbeta primers. The table came from immunoSEQ multiplex PCR; TCRdb's copy has only in-frame clones and leaves some out. Of 95,000 to 100,000 clones listed, about 80% were seen once; the top ten hold 1.5% to 2.5%. Looked up from germline, CDR1 is SNHLY and CDR2 is FYNNEI. This CDR3 region has 14 residues. With 2 bases removed from V and 1 base from J, the gap between germline ends came to 8 bases. The chain is built from TRBV2 and TRBJ1-2; no firm D call. The source of this sequence is a man aged 40-49 years in good health and CMV-seronegative. Material: PBMCs. CDR3 coding DNA: TGTGCCAGCAGTGAAAGATCAGTTAACTATGGCTACACCTTC. This translates into CASSERSVNYGYTF.